This TCR beta chain originates from a study of T-cell memory formation after mild COVID-19. Study-level points and caveats: Day 15 to 85 contracting clones showed balanced CD4/CD8; later expanders leaned CD4+.

Many counts were recorded for this clonotype. Its antigen is unknown. Germline V CDR1 and CDR2: SGHVS, FQNEAQ. The CDR3 covers 16 residues. The V gene lost 4 bases and the J gene lost 0 bases, with 16 bases spanning the gap. 5'RACE primed at constant segments yielded TCR alpha and TCR beta cDNA libraries bearing sample barcodes and UMIs. TCRdb recomputed calls from the 5' RACE reads with MiXCR, one row per CDR3 protein. The table lists some 40,000 distinct CDR3 sequences, 7.5% to 10% of them singletons, with 12% in the top ten. This sequence originates from an adult woman who had mild COVID-19 (a few samples of this study predate the infection). Cell type and time point are not known. This chain uses TRBV7-8 with TRBJ2-7; D is possibly TRBD1 (5 bases). Material: PBMCs or a T cell subset sorted from them (not recorded which). CDR3 bases: TGTGCCAGCAGCTCTCAGGACACCCGAAGCTCCTACGAGCAGTACTTC. It codes for CASSSQDTRSSYEQYF.